One sample yielded the 25 T cell receptor beta chains listed below, sequenced in a study of PD-L1 blockade in urothelial cancer. Libraries were prepared by immunoSEQ multiplex PCR; TCRdb keeps only in-frame clonotypes and omits some of them. The sample has roughly 110,000 clones, more than 85% seen once. Time point of the sample: peripheral blood 6 weeks after treatment start. The material was PBMCs, obtained around atezolizumab (anti-PD-L1) treatment. All receptors derive from a man aged 55 to 69 with urothelial cancer.

Concerning this clone: The germline gene is not matched at one end of the junction; a read error may be the cause. The genes are TRBV2 and TRBJ1-2; TRBD1 might be the D (5 bases). The germline V gene has CDR1 SNHLY and CDR2 FYNNEI. The CDR3 runs 13 residues. CDR3 nucleotides: TGTGCCAGCAGTGAAGGGCAGGGCCGGGTTTATGCCTTC. Protein: CASSEGQGRVYAF.

This chain links TRBV5-4 with TRBJ1-3; no reliable D call. CDR3 length equals 14 residues. V lost 0 bases and J 2 bases, leaving 6 bases between the germline ends. From germline, CDR1 is SGHNT and CDR2 YYREEE (reference sequence). This CDR3 is CASSLAGPGNTIYF. DNA of the CDR3: TGTGCCAGCAGCTTGGCTGGGCCTGGAAACACCATATATTTT.

The rearrangement joins TRBV19 to TRBJ2-3; D unresolved. Germline V CDR1 and CDR2: LNHDA, SQIVND (reference sequence). This CDR3 is built from 11 residues. V lost 4 bases and J 10 bases, leaving 9 bases between the germline ends. The CDR3 nucleotides are TGTGCCAGTAGTAGTAAAGAGGCGCAGTATTTT. The encoded protein is CASSSKEAQYF. Using reference TRBV19 and TRBJ2-3 for the parts outside the CDR3, the full variable domain is DGGITQSPKYLFRKEGQNVTLSCEQNLNHDAMYWYRQDPGQGLRLIYYSQIVNDFQKGDIAEGYSVSREKKESFPLTVTSAQKNPTAFYLCASSSKEAQYFGPGTRLTVL.

The V gene is TRBV6-1, the J gene TRBJ2-7; 10 positions match TRBD1. The junction had 4 bases not matched to a gene; V was cut back by 2 bases and J by 3 bases. The CDR3 loop spans 15 amino acids. Germline CDR1 reads MNHNS; CDR2 reads SASEGT. For the CDR3, the DNA is TGTGCCAGCAGTGAATCGGGGACAGGGGTCTACGAGCAGTACTTC. Encoded protein: CASSESGTGVYEQYF.

The rearrangement joins TRBV21-1 to TRBJ1-2; the tabulated D call, TRBD1, remains unverified against the DNA. TRBV21-1 is assigned pseudogene status. This CDR3 contains 12 residues. CDR3 residues: CASRGTGGGYTF. The CDR3 DNA sequence: TGTGCCAGCAGAGGGACAGGGGGCGGCTACACCTTC.

V gene TRBV6-1 combines with J gene TRBJ2-4, with a weak D call TRBD1 (5 bases). Germline V gene lookup returns CDR1 MNHNS and CDR2 SASEGT. The CDR3 is 16 residues long. Between the trimmed V and J ends, which lost 1 base and 9 bases, there was a span of 19 bases. CDR3 in amino acids: CASSEVKRGPWGIQYF. DNA of the CDR3: TGTGCCAGCAGTGAAGTAAAAAGGGGCCCCTGGGGCATTCAGTACTTC.

V usage is TRBV5-1 and J usage is TRBJ2-3; TRBD2 matches 7 bases. The V gene end was trimmed by 5 bases and the J gene end by 1 base; junction bases not matched to a gene: 4. In germline, CDR1 is SGHRS, CDR2 YFSETQ. The CDR3 sequence is 14 residues long. The CDR3 DNA is TGCGCCAGCAGTGACGCGGGGGGCACAGATACGCAGTATTTT. Protein product: CASSDAGGTDTQYF.

The chain has TRBV7-2 and TRBJ2-5, with D maybe TRBD1 (6 bases). Trimming pared 4 bases from V and 1 base from J, leaving 10 bases between. Looked up from germline, CDR1 is SGHTA and CDR2 is FQGNSA. The CDR3 covers 14 residues. In DNA, the CDR3 is TGTGCCAGCAGCTCAGGGGCAGCCCAAGAGACCCAGTACTTC. Translated, it gives CASSSGAAQETQYF.

The chain links TRBV27 to TRBJ1-4, with a weak D call TRBD1 (6 bases). The germline gives CDR1 MNHEY, CDR2 SMNVEV (reference sequence). V shed 10 bases and J shed 4 bases, with 16 bases lying between them. The CDR3 loop spans 14 amino acids. The CDR3 reads CATATGPLNEKLFF. For the CDR3, the DNA is TGTGCCACCGCAACAGGGCCACTTAATGAAAAACTGTTTTTT.

The CDR3 spells CASSQGTSGASYGSETQYF. DNA of the CDR3: TGTGCCAGCAGCCAAGGGACTAGCGGGGCTTCGTACGGATCAGAGACCCAGTACTTC. The chain uses TRBV4-2 and TRBJ2-5; 12 bases agree with TRBD2. Germline values: CDR1 LGHNA, CDR2 YNFKEQ. Trimming took 1 base from V and 4 from J; bases not matched to a gene: 13. This CDR3 contains 19 residues.

The chain employs TRBV18 and TRBJ1-2; tentatively, D is TRBD1 (6 bases). Trimming stripped 3 bases from V and 4 bases from J, with 12 bases between. CDR1 and CDR2 from the germline V gene are KGHSH and LQKENI. The CDR3 length is 14 residues. The CDR3 sequence: CASSPAQGPYGYTF. Here the CDR3 DNA reads TGTGCCAGCTCACCGGCACAGGGTCCCTATGGCTACACCTTC.

This rearrangement joins TRBV7-2 to TRBJ1-3, with D unresolved. V gave up 3 bases and J gave up 0 bases, with 12 bases separating them. This CDR3 is built from 16 residues. Germline-derived CDR1 and CDR2 are SGHTA and FQGNSA. The CDR3 DNA reads TGTGCCAGCAGCTTTTCCGAGACTGCCTCTGGAAACACCATATATTTT. Protein: CASSFSETASGNTIYF.

This rearrangement joins TRBV27 to TRBJ1-1; D is perhaps TRBD1 (6 bases). Germline V gives CDR1 MNHEY, CDR2 SMNVEV (reference sequence). CDR3 size: 14 residues. Trimming pared 8 bases from V and 0 bases from J, leaving 13 bases between. CDR3 DNA sequence: TGTGCCAGCCTAAGGGGGGGGATGAACACTGAAGCTTTCTTT. Translation gives CASLRGGMNTEAFF.

V is TRBV2 and J is TRBJ2-7; 8 nucleotides agree with TRBD2. The CDR3 has 15 amino acids. V lost 9 bases, J lost 3 bases, and 13 bases stayed unmatched. From germline, CDR1 is SNHLY and CDR2 FYNNEI. The chain's CDR3 is CASTPTGTSGYEQYF. The DNA of the CDR3 is TGTGCCAGTACACCCACCGGGACTAGTGGCTACGAGCAGTACTTC.

This chain connects TRBV18 to TRBJ1-2; 7 bases agree with TRBD1. Germline CDR1 is KGHSH and CDR2 is LQKENI. The CDR3 is 15 amino acids. Germline trimming cut 2 bases from V and 0 bases from J; bases unmatched to any gene: 3. The CDR3 DNA sequence: TGTGCCAGCTCACCAGGACAGGCCTCTAACTATGGCTACACCTTC. Its protein is CASSPGQASNYGYTF.

In nucleotides, the CDR3 is TGTGCCAGCAGTAGACCGACAGGGAACACTGAAGCTTTCTTT. This codes for CASSRPTGNTEAFF. The V gene is TRBV6-5, the J gene TRBJ1-1; D is perhaps TRBD1 (6 bases). The V gene's germline CDR1 is MNHEY and CDR2 SVGAGI. V lost 5 bases and J lost 1, with 11 bases in between. This CDR3 is built from 14 residues.

The chain joins TRBV30 to TRBJ2-4; tentative D call: TRBD1 (6 bases). Germline V lookup: CDR1 GTSNPN, CDR2 SVGIG (reference sequence). The CDR3 sequence is 14 residues long. V was pared by 0 bases and J by 3 bases, with 9 bases between. The CDR3 loop reads CAWSVKGGKNIQYF. The CDR3 DNA reads as TGTGCCTGGAGTGTAAAAGGGGGCAAAAACATTCAGTACTTC.

This chain uses TRBV6-5 with TRBJ1-6; the D gene is possibly TRBD1 (5 bases). The CDR3 has 15 amino acids. Germline values: CDR1 MNHEY, CDR2 SVGAGI. V lost 0 bases, J lost 8 bases, and 11 bases lay in between. The CDR3 bases are TGTGCCAGCAGTTACTCTGGCAGGGTAGATTCACCCCTCCACTTT. This sequence encodes CASSYSGRVDSPLHF.

This clone was detected only a few times. The chain joins TRBV28 to TRBJ1-4; 7 bases fit TRBD1. V was pared by 3 bases and J by 5 bases, with 6 bases of the junction left unmatched. The CDR3 runs 15 residues. Germline V gives CDR1 MDHEN, CDR2 SYDVKM. This chain's CDR3 is CASSFPGTENEKLFF. For the CDR3, the DNA is TGTGCCAGCAGTTTCCCCGGGACAGAAAATGAAAAACTGTTTTTT.

The chain is built from TRBV9 and TRBJ2-2; TRBD1 matches 9 bases. The CDR3 has 18 amino acids. CDR1 and CDR2 from the germline V gene are SGDLS and YYNGEE. Trimming took 0 bases from V and 4 from J; bases not matched to a gene: 10. Here the CDR3 reads CASSVGTNRGLGTGELFF. For the CDR3, the DNA is TGTGCCAGCAGCGTAGGCACAAACAGGGGGCTGGGCACCGGGGAGCTGTTTTTT.

The chain links TRBV7-2 to TRBJ2-1; the match to TRBD2 covers 8 bases. V was clipped by 4 bases and J by 15 bases; unmatched bases: 5. CDR1 and CDR2 from the germline V gene are SGHTA and FQGNSA. This CDR3 has 11 residues. The chain's CDR3 is CASSSGGPRFF. Here the CDR3 DNA reads TGTGCCAGCAGCTCGGGAGGGCCGCGGTTCTTC.

V and J are TRBV9 and TRBJ2-5; 7 bases are shared with TRBD2. The V gene's germline CDR1 is SGDLS and CDR2 YYNGEE. The trim removed 3 bases at V and 5 bases at J, leaving 7 bases unmatched. The CDR3 spans 14 residues. CDR3 in amino acids: CASSGGTTKETQYF. In DNA, the CDR3 is TGTGCCAGCAGCGGCGGGACTACCAAGGAGACCCAGTACTTC.

CDR3 DNA sequence: TGTGCCATCAGTGAGTCGTGGGACAGCCACTATGGCTACACCTTC. This encodes CAISESWDSHYGYTF. The chain uses TRBV10-3 and TRBJ1-2; 7 bases map to TRBD1. The CDR3 has 15 amino acids. Germline trimming cut 0 bases from V and 3 bases from J; bases unmatched to any gene: 4. CDR1 is ENHRY, CDR2 SYGVKD, per germline.

This clone has a single count. This chain links TRBV5-6 with TRBJ1-6, with D perhaps TRBD1 (6 bases). The V and J ends lost 4 bases and 6 bases respectively, with 11 bases between them. The CDR3 is 14 amino acids. The V gene's germline CDR1 is SGHDT and CDR2 YYEEEE. The CDR3 sequence: CASSAGVSNSPLHF. CDR3 in DNA: TGTGCCAGCAGCGCAGGGGTGTCTAATTCACCCCTCCACTTT.

This clone was seen a single time. The chain carries TRBV5-1 and TRBJ2-3, with a tentative D call TRBD2 (7 bases). This CDR3 is 16 amino acids long. CDR1 is SGHRS and CDR2 is YFSETQ in the germline V gene. V lost 7 bases to trimming and J lost 4 bases, with 22 bases between them. CDR3 region: CASSWGREPGADTQYF. The CDR3 bases are TGCGCCAGCTCCTGGGGGCGGGAGCCCGGGGCAGATACGCAGTATTTT.